A single sample gave rise to the 12 T cell receptor beta chains below, sequenced in a study of T cells after somatic rescue of genetic block. Sequenced by immunoSEQ multiplex PCR; TCRdb stores in-frame clones only, minus some. This sample has approximately 78,000 clones, with more than 75% found just once. The material sequenced was peripheral blood mononuclear cells (PBMCs). The receptors here all came from a man in his thirties or forties.

Notes on this clone: Other nucleotide sequences in the sample specify the same CDR3. This chain links TRBV4-1 with TRBJ2-3, with unresolved D. The CDR3 runs to 13 residues. The V end was cut by 0 bases, the J end by 4 bases, with 5 bases between. CDR1 is MGHRA, CDR2 YSYEKL, per germline. CDR3 sequence (DNA): TGCGCCAGCAGCCAAGAGTGGGCAGATACGCAGTATTTT. As protein: CASSQEWADTQYF.

This CDR3 is CASRTVGELFF. The CDR3 nucleotides are TGTGCCAGCAGAACGGTCGGGGAGCTGTTTTTT. The chain links TRBV28 to TRBJ2-2; D remains unclear. The germline V gene encodes CDR1 MDHEN and CDR2 SYDVKM. V was cut by 6 bases and J by 7 bases, with 6 bases left in between. The CDR3 has 11 amino acids.

Details on this clone: A read error may account for a junction end that differs from germline. The J gene is TRBJ2-2, the V gene TRBV7-7; D unclear. Germline CDR1 is SSHAT and CDR2 is FNYEAQ (reference sequence). The CDR3 has 14 residues. CDR3 nucleotide sequence: TGTGCTAGCAGCTTAGTTCCGGGCTCCGGGGAGCTGTTTTTT. It is translated as CASSLVPGSGELFF.

This rearrangement joins TRBV6-4 to TRBJ2-1, with TRBD2 matching 7 bases. This CDR3 region has 16 residues. The germline V gene has CDR1 MRHNA and CDR2 SNTAGT. V gave up 3 bases and J gave up 6 bases; unmatched junction bases: 11. The CDR3 coding sequence is TGTGCCAGCAGTGAATGGCGGGAGAGGGTCGGCAATGAGCAGTTCTTC. This translates into CASSEWRERVGNEQFF.

This chain joins TRBV6-5 and TRBJ2-3; TRBD1 matches 7 bases. The CDR3 length is 14 residues. Germline V gene data show CDR1 as MNHEY and CDR2 as SVGAGI. J was trimmed by 7 bases and V by 4 bases; bases with no gene match: 8. The CDR3, as DNA: TGTGCCAGCAGTTCGACACAGGGGTCTCATACGCAGTATTTT. Translating it yields CASSSTQGSHTQYF.

This rearrangement joins TRBV7-9 to TRBJ2-1; TRBD2 matches 7 bases. In germline, CDR1 is SEHNR, CDR2 FQNEAQ (reference sequence). The V gene end was trimmed by 2 bases and the J gene end by 0 bases; junction bases not matched to a gene: 1. There are 15 residues in the CDR3. CDR3 loop: CASSLLAGSYNEQFF. The CDR3 bases are TGTGCCAGCAGCTTATTAGCGGGCTCCTACAATGAGCAGTTCTTC.

The chain couples TRBV9 to TRBJ2-7; 7 bases are a match to TRBD1. CDR1 and CDR2 (germline): SGDLS, YYNGEE. The CDR3 consists of 15 residues. The J segment lost 2 bases and the V segment lost 2 bases, leaving 7 bases of the junction unmatched. The CDR3 reads CASSVHPTGAYEQYF. The CDR3, as DNA: TGTGCCAGCAGCGTCCATCCCACAGGGGCCTACGAGCAGTACTTC.

The rearrangement joins TRBV2 to TRBJ1-5, with 9 bases lining up with TRBD1. V was pared by 6 bases and J by 13 bases, with 4 bases of the junction left unmatched. Germline V CDR1 and CDR2: SNHLY, FYNNEI. The CDR3 contains 11 residues. The CDR3 DNA sequence: TGTGCCAGCAGCGTCGGACAGGGGCAGCATTTT. Protein sequence: CASSVGQGQHF.

The chain combines TRBV6-5 with TRBJ2-1, with a possible D match to TRBD1 (6 bases). The CDR3 has 14 amino acids. The germline V and J ends were trimmed by 0 bases and 7 bases, with 10 bases remaining between them. Germline assignment: CDR1 MNHEY and CDR2 SVGAGI. The CDR3 protein is CASSYSQGWNEQFF. CDR3 DNA sequence: TGTGCCAGCAGTTACTCGCAGGGGTGGAATGAGCAGTTCTTC.

This clone was observed a single time. The rearrangement uses TRBV4-2 and TRBJ1-1, with TRBD1 matching 8 bases. Unmatched junction bases numbered 19, after V lost 4 bases and J lost 3 bases. The CDR3 has 19 residues. Germline CDR1 and CDR2: LGHNA and YNFKEQ. CDR3 residues: CASSPRPDRGREWYTEAFF. Here the CDR3 DNA reads TGTGCCAGCAGCCCCAGACCCGACAGGGGAAGGGAATGGTACACTGAAGCTTTCTTT.

CDR3: CASSPRRPSGSSYIQYF. CDR3 sequence (DNA): TGTGCCAGCAGCCCTAGAAGGCCTAGCGGGAGTTCTTACATTCAGTACTTC. The gene calls are TRBV7-9 and TRBJ2-4, with 10 bases matching TRBD2. CDR3 size: 17 residues. Germline CDR1 is SEHNR and CDR2 is FQNEAQ (reference sequence). V shed 5 bases and J 8 bases; nucleotides not matched to a gene: 15. The entire variable domain, with the rest obtained from reference TRBV7-9 and TRBJ2-4, is as follows: DTGVSQNPRHKITKRGQNVTFRCDPISEHNRLYWYRQTLGQGPEFLTYFQNEAQLEKSRLLSDRFSAERPKGSFSTLEIQRTEQGDSAMYLCASSPRRPSGSSYIQYFGAGTRLSVL.

The chain carries TRBV29-1 and TRBJ1-1, with D possibly TRBD1 on 6 matching bases. The CDR3 has 14 residues. V dropped 6 bases and J dropped 1 base, with 15 bases sitting between them. Germline-derived CDR1 and CDR2 are SQVTM and ANQGSEA. CDR3 DNA sequence: TGCAGCGTGAGGGAGACAGGCGGGAACACTGAAGCTTTCTTT. It is translated as CSVRETGGNTEAFF.